Listed below are T cell receptor beta chains from one sample, sequenced in a study of blood T cells in healthy people across ages. TCRdb recomputed calls from the 5' RACE reads with MiXCR, one row per CDR3 protein. Of more than 650,000 distinct CDR3 sequences listed, 22% were seen once; the top ten hold 22%. Sequencing was performed on blood. The receptors were sampled from a man between 65 and 85 years old in good health. Both conserved end residues are part of each CDR3. A D gene is named only where the DNA matches it firmly. Some rows have no size entry. The others give once, few or many, or a class for an expanded clone.

j_call v_call clone_size d_call cdr3_nt cdr3_aa
TRBJ1-1 TRBV18 NA NA TGTGCCAGCTCACCGTTGGGGGCCACTGAAGCTTTCTTT CASSPLGATEAFF
TRBJ2-1 TRBV5-1 NA NA TGCGCCAGCAGCTTTGGGGCAGACAATGAGCAGTTCTTC CASSFGADNEQFF
TRBJ2-5 TRBV21-1 few NA TGTGCCAGCAGCACCCAGGGCAGAGGCCAAGAGACCCAGTACTTC CASSTQGRGQETQYF
TRBJ2-5 TRBV5-6 few TRBD1 TGTGCCAGCAGCATGACAGGGGGGGAGACCCAGTACTTC CASSMTGGETQYF
TRBJ1-1 TRBV5-5 few NA TGTGCCAGCAGCTTCAGCCTCGGGGGGTACACTGAAGCTTTCTTT CASSFSLGGYTEAFF
TRBJ2-1 TRBV4-1 NA NA TGCGCCAGCAGCCAAGGGGGCAGCAACGTGGAGCAGTTCTTC CASSQGGSNVEQFF
TRBJ1-3 TRBV6-6 few NA TGTGCCAGCAGTGGCGGCCCAGGGACCATATATTTT CASSGGPGTIYF
TRBJ2-7 TRBV27 many NA TGTGCCAGCAGTTTATCCTCCGCCAGGTCCTCCTACGAGCAGTACTTC CASSLSSARSSYEQYF
TRBJ2-2 TRBV6-5 NA NA TGTGCCAGCAGTTCCAGCGCGAACACCGGGGAGCTGTTTTTT CASSSSANTGELFF
TRBJ1-6 TRBV6-1 NA NA TGTGCCAGCATCCGGGACATAAATAATTCACCCCTCCACTTT CASIRDINNSPLHF
TRBJ1-1 TRBV20-1 NA NA TGCAGTGCTAGATTCGGGCAGGGGAACACTGAAGCTTTCTTT CSARFGQGNTEAFF
TRBJ2-1 TRBV28 NA NA TGTGCCAGCAGTTTTCGATTTCCTGCAGTATCTAGTTCCTACAATGAGCAGTTCTTC CASSFRFPAVSSSYNEQFF
TRBJ2-3 TRBV6-2/TRBV6-3 few NA TGTGCCAGCAGTTACCTAGGGCCACGGGGAGATACGCAGTATTTT CASSYLGPRGDTQYF
TRBJ1-2 TRBV6-5 NA NA TGTGCCAGCAGCACGCAGAGTATGGGCTACACCTTC CASSTQSMGYTF
TRBJ1-4 TRBV14 NA NA TGTGCCAGCACCCCGGGACACCCAAATGAAAAACTGTTTTTT CASTPGHPNEKLFF
TRBJ2-1 TRBV10-3 NA NA TGTGCCATCGGCGGGGATTCCTACAATGAGCAGTTCTTC CAIGGDSYNEQFF
TRBJ2-5 TRBV20-1 NA NA TGCAGTGCTAGAGATGAGACCCAGTACTTC CSARDETQYF
TRBJ2-5 TRBV5-1 NA NA TGCGCCAGCAGCGACGTAGGCGGGTGGGAGACCCAGTACTTC CASSDVGGWETQYF
TRBJ1-1 TRBV12-3/TRBV12-4 NA NA TGTGCCAGCAAAGAGGGTGACACTGAAGCTTTCTTT CASKEGDTEAFF
TRBJ2-5 TRBV6-5 NA TRBD2 TGTGCCAGCAGTTACTCGAAGGGTCTAGCGGGAAACGACCAAGAGACCCAGTACTTC CASSYSKGLAGNDQETQYF
TRBJ2-3 TRBV21-1 many NA TGTGCCAGCAGCAAAAGCACAGATACGCAGTATTTT CASSKSTDTQYF
TRBJ1-2 TRBV5-6 few TRBD1 TGTGCCAGCAGCTATGAGACAGGGGGCGTCTATGGCTACACCTTC CASSYETGGVYGYTF
TRBJ2-5 TRBV29-1 many NA TGCAGCGTCCTTCTCAGTTCGGAGACCCAGTACTTC CSVLLSSETQYF
TRBJ2-5 TRBV20-1 NA NA TGCAGTGCTAGAATGGGGGGCTGGGAGACCCAGTACTTC CSARMGGWETQYF
TRBJ2-1 TRBV12-5 NA TRBD2 TGTGCTAGTGCTTTAGGTGGGACCACGGGAGGTTTGTTCTTC CASALGGTTGGLFF
TRBJ1-2 TRBV29-1 NA TRBD1 TGCAGCGTTGTACGGGACAGCCAAATCGGTGGCTACACCTTC CSVVRDSQIGGYTF
TRBJ1-1 TRBV2 NA NA TGTGCCAGCAGGCGAACGGAAAGAGTGGAAGCTTTCTTT CASRRTERVEAFF
TRBJ2-3 TRBV5-1 NA TRBD2 TGCGCCAGCAGCTTGGCCGGGACTAGCGGGGGGGATCGAGATACGCAGTATTTT CASSLAGTSGGDRDTQYF
TRBJ2-1 TRBV4-2 NA TRBD2 TGTGCCAGCAGCCAAAGGTCTAGCGGGGAATACAATGAGCAGTTCTTC CASSQRSSGEYNEQFF
TRBJ1-1 TRBV7-9 many TRBD1 TGTGCCAGCAGCTCAACAGGGGGCCGGACTGAAGCTTTCTTT CASSSTGGRTEAFF
TRBJ1-6 TRBV7-9 NA NA TGTGCCAGCAGCTCCCCACTACATTCACCCCTCCACTTT CASSSPLHSPLHF
TRBJ2-1 TRBV4-1 few NA TGCGCCAGCAGCGGGAGTATCGATGAGCAGTTCTTC CASSGSIDEQFF
TRBJ2-1 TRBV20-1 NA NA TGCAGTGGGGTAGCGAGTTACAATGAGCAGTTCTTC CSGVASYNEQFF
TRBJ2-5 TRBV11-1 NA NA TGTGCCAGCAGCCCCCCCCCTAGTAGCTATGAGCATTTCTTC CASSPPPSSYEHFF
TRBJ1-2 TRBV9 few NA TGTGCCAGCAGCCTGGGCTGGGGGGCGGTCTATGGCTACACCTTC CASSLGWGAVYGYTF
TRBJ2-6 TRBV12-3/TRBV12-4 few NA TGTGCCAGCAGTTCCCTGGCCTCTGGGGCCAACGTCCTGACTTTC CASSSLASGANVLTF
TRBJ2-5 TRBV29-1 few NA TGCAGCGTTGGGAGGGCAGCGGATAGGAAGACCCAGTACTTC CSVGRAADRKTQYF
TRBJ2-7 TRBV18 few TRBD2 TGTGCCAGCTCACCGGGACTAGCCAAACACGAGCAGTACTTC CASSPGLAKHEQYF
TRBJ2-3 TRBV6-2/TRBV6-3 NA NA TGTGCCAGCAGTCCCCTTGGCGGGCAAGGGGGAGATACGCAGTATTTT CASSPLGGQGGDTQYF
TRBJ1-5 TRBV5-1 few NA TGCGCCAGCAGCTTGACGGCCCGCAATCAGCCCCAGCATTTT CASSLTARNQPQHF
TRBJ2-7 TRBV12-3/TRBV12-4 NA NA TGTGCCAGCAGTTTGTTGATAGTTTCCTACGAGCAGTACTTC CASSLLIVSYEQYF
TRBJ2-3 TRBV4-3 NA TRBD1 TGCGCCAGCAGCCCCAGGGGGCGGGTTACAGATACGCAGTATTTT CASSPRGRVTDTQYF
TRBJ1-2 TRBV10-3 NA NA TGTGCCATCAGGAGACAGGTCGGCTACACCTTC CAIRRQVGYTF
TRBJ1-1 TRBV29-1 NA NA TGCAGCGTCCTCAAAACAGGGATGACTGAAGCTTTCTTT CSVLKTGMTEAFF
TRBJ2-7 TRBV20-1 few TRBD1 TGCAGTGCTATCAGTGGGACAGGGGGTCACGAGCAGTACTTC CSAISGTGGHEQYF
TRBJ2-5 TRBV5-6 few TRBD2 TGTGCCAGCAGCTCGCGGACTAGCGGGAGGGAAGAGACCCAGTACTTC CASSSRTSGREETQYF
TRBJ1-3 TRBV7-9 few TRBD1 TGTGCCAGCAGCATCGGACAGGGGGCGCCTGGAAACACCATATATTTT CASSIGQGAPGNTIYF
TRBJ2-3 TRBV12-5 NA TRBD2 TGTGCTAGTGGTCCCCGACTAGCATTGGATACGCAGTATTTT CASGPRLALDTQYF
TRBJ2-1 TRBV7-3 few TRBD2 TGTGCCAGCAGTCCAGAATCGGTAGCGGGAGGAAGCTCCTACAATGAGCAGTTCTTC CASSPESVAGGSSYNEQFF
TRBJ2-6 TRBV9 NA TRBD2 TGTGCCAGCAGCGTCCTAGAGGGGACTGGACTAGCGGGCATCTCTGGGGCCAACGTCCTGACTTTC CASSVLEGTGLAGISGANVLTF
TRBJ2-5 TRBV7-9 NA NA TGTGCCAGCAGCTTCAGGGGGGAAAACCAAGAGACCCAGTACTTC CASSFRGENQETQYF
TRBJ1-2 TRBV4-1 many NA TGCGCCAGCAGCCAAGAGAGGGACTCGGGCTACACCTTC CASSQERDSGYTF
TRBJ2-1 TRBV12-3/TRBV12-4 many TRBD2 TGTGCCAGCAGCAGTACTAGCGGGGGGCTCAATGAGCAGTTCTTC CASSSTSGGLNEQFF
TRBJ2-1 TRBV5-1 NA NA TGCGCCAGCAGTTTGGGCAGGGCCCGGAATGAGCAGTTCTTC CASSLGRARNEQFF